This TCR beta chain was retrieved from a study of blood T cell repertoires in COVID-19. Study-level information: Samples representing acute and convalescent COVID-19 were sourced from the United States, Italy and Spain. T cells, B-cell-depleted T cells, or PBMCs supplied cDNA or gDNA.

Before being deemed recovered, Cohort 3 donors had two negative PCRs, clearance, or symptom resolution. This table comes from immunoSEQ multiplex PCR, and its TCRdb copy is limited to in-frame clones, with some not included. The repertoire holds 380,000 or so clones, with around 87% as singletons. The V and J ends lost 5 bases and 6 bases, in that order; junction bases with no gene match: 9. Germline V gives CDR1 MNHEY, CDR2 SVGAGI. The CDR3 extends over 15 amino acids. This clone has just one count. This sequence originates from a man aged 25 to 45 who had recovered from COVID-19. This rearrangement joins TRBV6-5 to TRBJ2-2; 7 bases are a match to TRBD1. Sequencing used PBMCs or T cells enriched from blood (not recorded which). This CDR3 is CASSRQTGTAGELFF. CDR3 nucleotide sequence: TGTGCCAGCAGTAGACAGACAGGGACCGCCGGGGAGCTGTTTTTT.